This T cell receptor beta chain stems from a study of T cells after yellow fever vaccination (dated by TCRdb to between 2018 and 2020). At the level of the whole study: The SMART-Seq v4 Ultra Low Input RNA kit was used to prepare libraries from fractions with low cell numbers. The cohort comprised two healthy male donors, one aged 18 to 30 and one aged 30 to 39 years. To track T-cell clones before and after primary and booster YFV17D yellow fever vaccination, bulk TCR alpha and beta repertoires were sequenced longitudinally. Blood samples were taken at several timepoints before and after primary and secondary immunization, and bulk PBMC replicates and cell subsets were isolated.

TCR cDNA was made using 5'RACE template switching, a step that added a universal primer site and unique molecular identifiers. Priming for cDNA synthesis came from both the TCR alpha and TCR beta constant segments. Library amplification involved two PCR steps, and the second step added sample barcodes and sequencing adapters. Sequencing of libraries was performed on Illumina HiSeq 2500 (2x100 bp) or NovaSeq (2x150 bp). The original pipeline was this. Demultiplexing of reads and collapsing into UMI consensus sequences were performed with MIGEC, and V(D)J alignment was carried out with MiXCR. Using edgeR on replicate PBMC samples, clonotypes were called vaccine-responding if FDR was below 0.01 and the log2 fold change was above 5 up to day 15. Bulk clonotypes were assigned CD4 or CD8 identity according to which sequenced CD4 or CD8 repertoire held them at higher abundance. TCRdb reworked the public reads: Q25 trimming with fastp, MiXCR clone assembly, productive beta chains retained. CDR3 protein duplicates are merged, each entry listing the most common genes and DNA. These V and J calls rely on TCRdb rather than the paper's analysis. In all, the sample holds hundreds of thousands of distinct CDR3 sequences, and 12% of those were seen once. Approximately 15% of the sample comes from the top ten.

The paper's findings and limits, for the study overall: Because abundant contaminating clonotypes from the bulk population could be contained in FACS-sorted repertoires, computational filtering was required. Because the study included only a couple of donors, the extent to which the findings can be generalized is limited. After the booster, most clones that had expanded after primary vaccination were detected again (over 95% of CD4 and 88% of CD8), suggesting broad maintenance of memory. The secondary T-cell response was weaker than the primary response but faster, peaking on day 5 instead of day 15. A small share of clonotypes occurred in both CD4 and CD8 compartments, likely arising from convergent recombination.

Sample treatment or condition, as interpreted from the label and publication: live attenuated yellow fever vaccine strain. At each blood-draw timepoint, two biological replicates of bulk PBMCs were obtained. PBMCs were isolated from peripheral blood using a standard Ficoll-Paque protocol. TriZol was used to extract RNA from bulk PBMCs, CD4 and CD8 fractions, and dextramer-positive and dextramer-negative fractions. In this sample, this clonotype turned up a few times. Its binding antigen is unknown. The record has no base qualities; no much larger clone is one base away. This material consisted of PBMCs, taken on the day of the yellow fever booster vaccination. This TCR derives from a man aged 25-45 years who received the YFV17D yellow fever vaccine.

The DNA is TGCGCCAGCAGCTTGGCCTCAAGACAAGAGACCCAGTACTTC. Translated, this is CASSLASRQETQYF. This receptor chain uses TRBV5-1 and TRBJ2-5, with no confidently assigned D gene. Its CDR3 holds 14 amino acids, cysteine through phenylalanine. Only the CDR3 region is kept as DNA, spanning 42 bases read in frame from base 1. According to the germline V gene, CDR1 reads SGHRS and CDR2 reads YFSETQ. V is reduced by 0 bases and J by 2 bases, leaving a spacing of 8 bases between them.